This TCR beta chain is drawn from a study of T cells in Graves' hyperthyroidism and ophthalmopathy. Study-level results: The blood repertoire included most of the expanded thyroid clonotypes above 0.001.

Amplified TCR beta CDR3 regions came from RNA transcripts. The HTBI primer set was used in a first-round RT-PCR of the TCR CDR3. TCRdb used MiXCR to reprocess the multiplex PCR reads, holding one entry per CDR3 protein. The repertoire holds almost 600,000 distinct CDR3 sequences, with approximately 13% as singletons. This clonotype has a count of ten or more. Its antigen is not identified. Patients aged 18 to 65 with hyperthyroidism were newly diagnosed, with duration under 2 months. The CDR3 is 17 residues long. With V trimmed by 5 bases and J by 4 bases, 12 bases remained unmatched. The germline V gene encodes CDR1 SEHNR and CDR2 FQNEAQ (reference sequence).

The chain uses TRBV7-9 and TRBJ2-5; TRBD2 agrees at 11 bases. The sequenced material came from blood. The receptor was derived from a woman in her 30s with Graves' hyperthyroidism that later progressed to Graves' ophthalmopathy. The CDR3 DNA reads TGTGCCAGCAGCCCCCAGGGTAGCGGGAGGGTTCCAGAGACCCAGTACTTC. It translates to CASSPQGSGRVPETQYF.